This record covers a single TCR beta chain. Germline V CDR1 and CDR2: SGDLS, YYNGEE. The CDR3 extends over 14 amino acids. Trimming shortened V by 3 bases and J by 8 bases, and 15 bases separated the two germline ends. MiXCR, run by TCRdb on the RT-PCR reads, gives a single entry per CDR3 protein. The table includes about 680,000 distinct CDR3 sequences, over 12% detected once. The specimen was memory CD4+ T cells from blood. The V gene is TRBV9, the J gene TRBJ2-1; D possibly corresponds to TRBD2 (5 bases). The sequence derives from a female donor in good health, serving as a healthy control. CDR3 nucleotide sequence: TGTGCCAGCAGCGGAGAGGGCCGTTGGCATGAGCAGTTCTTC. Translation: CASSGEGRWHEQFF.